This T cell receptor (beta chain) was profiled in a study of blood T cell repertoires in COVID-19. For the study at large: Donors in the United States, Italy and Spain gave samples during acute or convalescent COVID-19. T cells, B-cell-depleted T cells, or PBMCs provided the cDNA or gDNA that served as material.

Sequenced by immunoSEQ multiplex PCR; TCRdb stores in-frame clones only, minus some. The top ten clones hold 0.6% to 0.9% of a sample with almost 200,000 clones, 70% to 90% of them seen once. This CDR3 spans 14 amino acids. From germline, CDR1 is SGHRS and CDR2 YFSETQ. With 6 bases removed from V and 4 bases from J, the gap between germline ends came to 16 bases. Sequencing was performed on peripheral blood. The source of this sequence is a woman aged 70-85 years with acute or convalescent COVID-19. The chain links TRBV5-1 to TRBJ1-1; possibly TRBD1 for D (5 bases). CDR3 nucleotide sequence: TGCGCCAGCAATCAGGGAGGGGTTAGCACTGAAGCTTTCTTT. It is translated as CASNQGGVSTEAFF.